This entry concerns a single TCR beta chain. Its antigen remains unidentified. Here immunoSEQ multiplex PCR was the method, and the copy in TCRdb shows in-frame clones only, minus some. The sample consists of approximately 6,600 clones, 60% to 85% of them appearing once. This entry comes from a study of high-grade serous ovarian cancer treatment subgroups. Findings of the study overall: CDR1 and CDR2 were left unanalyzed; analyses focused on CDR3.

Tumor samples were obtained before definitive surgery or chemotherapy. The V gene's germline CDR1 is LNHDA and CDR2 SQIVND (reference sequence). The CDR3 spans 15 residues. Sequencing was carried out using tumor tissue. The chain carries TRBV19 and TRBJ1-1, with D possibly TRBD1 on 6 matching bases. The receptor's source is a human donor with high-grade serous ovarian cancer. CDR3 nucleotides: TGTGGGACAACTGAATCTGGACAGCGAGGGTGGGAAGCTTTCTTT. Protein sequence: CGTTESGQRGWEAFF.